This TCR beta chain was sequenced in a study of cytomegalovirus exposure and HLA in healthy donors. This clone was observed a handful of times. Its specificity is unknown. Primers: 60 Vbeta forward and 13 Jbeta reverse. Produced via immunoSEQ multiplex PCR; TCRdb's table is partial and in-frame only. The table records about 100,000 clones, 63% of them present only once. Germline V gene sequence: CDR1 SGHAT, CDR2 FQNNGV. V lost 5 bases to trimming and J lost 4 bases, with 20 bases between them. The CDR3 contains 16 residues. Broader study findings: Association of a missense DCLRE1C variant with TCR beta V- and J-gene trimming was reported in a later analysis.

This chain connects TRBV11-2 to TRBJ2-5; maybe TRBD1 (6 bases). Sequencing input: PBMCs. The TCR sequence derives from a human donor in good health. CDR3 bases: TGTGCCAGCAGCCCCGTGGGTAGGGGGTATTTAGAGACCCAGTACTTC. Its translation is CASSPVGRGYLETQYF.